Below are 3 T cell receptor beta chains sequenced from a single sample in a study of T cell responses to AZD1222 COVID-19 vaccine. Generated by immunoSEQ multiplex PCR, the TCRdb table keeps only in-frame clones and is missing some. The repertoire consists of 95,000 to 110,000 clones, with about 89% occurring once and the leading ten covering around 3.3%. Sequencing used peripheral blood, obtained 28 days after the second dose of the MenACWY control vaccine. The receptor source for this set is an adult who received the MenACWY meningococcal vaccine as a control.

This clone was seen once. J is TRBJ2-3 and V is TRBV5-4, with D perhaps TRBD2 (5 bases). The CDR3 extends over 16 amino acids. With 4 bases removed from V and 0 bases from J, the gap between germline ends came to 15 bases. Germline CDR1 is SGHNT and CDR2 is YYREEE (reference sequence). The CDR3 DNA reads as TGTGCCAGCAGCCCGGCGGTGAGGGCAAGCACAGATACGCAGTATTTT. Protein product: CASSPAVRASTDTQYF.

The chain links TRBV28 to TRBJ1-5; D may be TRBD1 (5 bases). Trimming removed 7 bases from V and 1 base from J, with 11 bases in between. Germline CDR1 is MDHEN and CDR2 is SYDVKM. The CDR3 has 14 amino acids. The chain's CDR3 is CASTRDRSNQPQHF. As DNA, the CDR3 is TGTGCCAGCACCCGAGACAGAAGCAATCAGCCCCAGCATTTT.

This chain uses TRBV5-3 with TRBJ2-2, with 7 nucleotides matching TRBD1. TRBV5-3 counts as an open reading frame of uncertain function. V lost 2 bases to trimming and J lost 2 bases; unmatched junction nucleotides: 3. The CDR3 runs 15 residues. In DNA, the CDR3 is TGTGCCAGAAGCTTAGACAGGGCTAACACCGGGGAGCTGTTTTTT. It yields the protein CARSLDRANTGELFF.